This T cell receptor beta chain comes out of a study of cytomegalovirus exposure and HLA in healthy donors. Study findings and constraints: TCR sequences were mostly rare, though some public TCRs occurred in many donors.

PCR involved 60 Vbeta and 13 Jbeta primers. TCRdb keeps only in-frame clones here, not all; method: immunoSEQ multiplex PCR. This table has around 190,000 clones, roughly 74% appearing once. In its sample, this clone was seen once. Its antigen is not known. This CDR3 contains 15 residues. Germline-derived CDR1 and CDR2 are SNHLY and FYNNEI. V dropped 5 bases and J dropped 1 base, with 12 bases sitting between them. The specimen was PBMCs. The source is a woman in her twenties or thirties in good health and CMV-seropositive. The chain recombines TRBV2 with TRBJ2-1; tentative D call: TRBD2 (5 bases). The CDR3 DNA follows: TGTGCCAGCAGTTACTACGGGATATCCTACAATGAGCAGTTCTTC. Amino acids: CASSYYGISYNEQFF.